This T cell receptor beta chain is from a study of siplizumab effects on memory and regulatory T cells. Study-wide findings and caveats: Naive T cells looked more diverse than memory cells and looked like major alloresponse contributors. Alloreactive sequences whose origin lay in unstimulated CD4+ memory cells were significantly reduced by siplizumab.

Only in-frame clones appear in the TCRdb table, and some are missing; sequencing was by immunoSEQ multiplex PCR. The table includes about 100,000 clones, 94% detected once. In regard to this clone: Its matching antigen is unknown.

The CDR3 loop spans 15 amino acids. V shed 4 bases and J shed 5 bases, with 17 bases lying between them. Germline CDR1 LGHNT, CDR2 FRNRAP. The chain couples TRBV12-5 to TRBJ1-2; D remains unclear. The sample consisted of Tregs sorted from blood. This TCR derives from a human donor in good health. Here the CDR3 DNA reads TGTGCTAGTGGTTATCAACTGGGTGAGAGGTATGGCTACACCTTC. As protein: CASGYQLGERYGYTF.